Only a few counts were recorded for the clone carrying this TCR beta chain. Its antigen is as yet unknown. This sample is drawn from a study of T-cell memory formation after mild COVID-19. Study-level results: While clones contracting from day 15 to 85 were balanced between CD4 and CD8, later expanders leaned CD4+. Contracting CD4+ clones were located mainly in CM and EM, and CD8+ clones in EMRA.

Using its own MiXCR run on the 5' RACE reads, TCRdb lists one record per CDR3 protein. The sample consists of around 110,000 distinct CDR3 sequences, around 14% of them appearing once. This receptor was taken from a man aged 18 to 35 who had mild COVID-19 (a few samples of this study predate the infection). Cell type and time point are not known. Sequencing was done on a sample of PBMCs or a T cell subset sorted from them (not recorded which).

CDR3 region: CASSSLETGYNEQFF. The DNA for the CDR3 is TGTGCCAGCAGCAGCTTGGAAACAGGATACAATGAGCAGTTCTTC. The J gene is TRBJ2-1, the V gene TRBV7-8; D is perhaps TRBD1 (5 bases). Germline CDR1 SGHVS, CDR2 FQNEAQ. The V end lost 5 bases, the J end lost 4 bases, and 15 bases lay between the germline ends. The CDR3 covers 15 residues.